The next 29 T cell receptor beta chains were all read from a single sample in a study of cytomegalovirus exposure and HLA in healthy donors. PCR involved 60 Vbeta and 13 Jbeta primers. This table comes from immunoSEQ multiplex PCR, and its TCRdb copy is limited to in-frame clones, with some not included. The sample has about 180,000 clones; around 84% are singletons. Sequenced: PBMCs. The receptors were sampled from a boy younger than 10 in good health and CMV-seronegative.

The CDR3 region has the DNA TGTGCCAGCTCACCCAATCGGAGAGGACAGGGGGGTAGTACTGAAGCTTTCTTT. The encoded protein is CASSPNRRGQGGSTEAFF. The J gene is TRBJ1-1, the V gene TRBV18; 10 bases map to TRBD1. This CDR3 region has 18 residues. The germline V gene encodes CDR1 KGHSH and CDR2 LQKENI. V lost 3 bases and J lost 5; bases outside the gene matches: 15.

This clone was seen a handful of times. J is TRBJ2-7 and V is TRBV13; D may be TRBD2 (5 bases). CDR3 length: 14 residues. Trimming stripped 6 bases from V and 6 bases from J, with 18 bases between. Germline V gives CDR1 PRHDT, CDR2 FYEKMQ (reference sequence). CDR3 sequence reads: CASRDFRRGSEQYF. The CDR3 region has the DNA TGTGCCAGCAGGGACTTCCGCCGAGGTAGCGAGCAGTACTTC.

This clone was found once. The rearrangement links TRBV7-9 to TRBJ2-1; 8 bases map to TRBD1. The CDR3 has 12 amino acids. In germline, CDR1 is SEHNR, CDR2 FQNEAQ (reference sequence). V dropped 3 bases and J dropped 12; count of bases not matched to a gene: 4. The CDR3 region is CASSLGTGAQFF. The CDR3 DNA follows: TGTGCCAGCAGCTTGGGGACAGGTGCGCAGTTCTTC.

This chain joins TRBV18 and TRBJ1-5; 10 bases line up with TRBD1. In germline, CDR1 is KGHSH, CDR2 LQKENI. Trimming removed 4 bases from V and 5 bases from J; junction bases left unmatched: 5. CDR3 length: 15 residues. DNA of the CDR3: TGTGCCAGCTCACTAAAGGACAGGGGGGATCAGCCCCAGCATTTT. This encodes CASSLKDRGDQPQHF.

The chain uses TRBV29-1 and TRBJ2-2; D uncertain. Germline loops: CDR1 SQVTM, CDR2 ANQGSEA. This CDR3 spans 12 amino acids. Trimming took 5 bases from V and 6 from J, leaving 10 bases between them. CDR3 residues: CSVYQSPGELFF. The CDR3 DNA reads TGCAGCGTTTACCAGTCTCCCGGGGAGCTGTTTTTT.

The rearrangement joins TRBV4-1 to TRBJ1-4; the D gene is possibly TRBD1 (6 bases). V dropped 0 bases and J dropped 10 bases, with 18 bases sitting between them. The germline V gene has CDR1 MGHRA and CDR2 YSYEKL. The CDR3 covers 16 residues. The DNA of the CDR3 is TGCGCCAGCAGCCAAGAATCCTTAGCGACAGGCCTAAAACTGTTTTTT. Amino acids: CASSQESLATGLKLFF.

The gene calls are TRBV29-1 and TRBJ1-1; weak D call: TRBD1 (5 bases). This CDR3 contains 13 residues. Deletions cut 7 bases from V and 0 bases from J, with 12 bases between. The germline V gene encodes CDR1 SQVTM and CDR2 ANQGSEA. In DNA form, the CDR3 reads TGCAGCGCCCGGTCAGGGTTGAACACTGAAGCTTTCTTT. Its translation: CSARSGLNTEAFF.

The V call is TRBV11-3, the J call TRBJ2-3, with TRBD2 matching 13 bases. J was trimmed by 0 bases and V by 5 bases; bases with no gene match: 11. Per germline, CDR1 SGHNT and CDR2 YENEEA. The CDR3 is 19 amino acids. The CDR3: CASSPGTSGASWSTDTQYF. In nucleotides, the CDR3 is TGTGCCAGCAGCCCCGGGACTAGCGGGGCTTCCTGGAGCACAGATACGCAGTATTTT.

The V gene is TRBV25-1, the J gene TRBJ2-7, with 8 bases fitting TRBD2. The CDR3 sequence is 17 residues long. The ends lost 1 base at V and 0 bases at J; junction bases unmatched: 8. CDR1 is MGHDK and CDR2 is SYGVNS in the germline V gene. The CDR3 is CASSESQLAETSYEQYF. The DNA for the CDR3 is TGTGCCAGCAGTGAATCCCAACTAGCGGAGACCTCCTACGAGCAGTACTTC.

The rearrangement uses TRBV19 and TRBJ1-6; no reliable D call. V lost 6 bases to trimming and J lost 6 bases, with 12 bases between them. Germline V lookup: CDR1 LNHDA, CDR2 SQIVND (reference sequence). The CDR3 runs 14 residues. For the CDR3, the DNA is TGTGCCAGTAGACAACTCAGCGCTAATTCACCCCTCCACTTT. Protein sequence: CASRQLSANSPLHF.

The chain employs TRBV2 and TRBJ1-5; 7 bases fit TRBD1. This CDR3 has 12 amino acids. CDR1 and CDR2 (germline): SNHLY, FYNNEI. V lost 6 bases, J lost 4 bases, and 0 bases stayed unmatched. CDR3 protein: CASRQGNQPQHF. The CDR3 nucleotides read TGTGCCAGCAGACAGGGGAATCAGCCCCAGCATTTT.

The chain uses TRBV19 and TRBJ1-4, with TRBD1 identical over 10 bases. Germline V gene data show CDR1 as LNHDA and CDR2 as SQIVND (reference sequence). CDR3 length: 14 amino acids. With 6 bases clipped from V and 5 bases from J, the junction kept 3 bases outside the gene matches. The CDR3 loop reads CASRPGQGNEKLFF. The DNA of the CDR3 is TGTGCCAGTAGACCGGGACAGGGGAATGAAAAACTGTTTTTT. The full variable domain, completed using reference TRBV19 and TRBJ1-4, is DGGITQSPKYLFRKEGQNVTLSCEQNLNHDAMYWYRQDPGQGLRLIYYSQIVNDFQKGDIAEGYSVSREKKESFPLTVTSAQKNPTAFYLCASRPGQGNEKLFFGSGTQLSVL.

The rearrangement uses TRBV28 and TRBJ1-6; 7 bases align to TRBD1. Germline V gives CDR1 MDHEN, CDR2 SYDVKM. The CDR3 runs 13 residues. With V trimmed by 6 bases and J by 6 bases, 2 bases remained unmatched. The CDR3 sequence: CASRTGFNSPLHF. The CDR3 DNA follows: TGTGCCAGCAGGACAGGGTTTAATTCACCCCTCCACTTT.

This chain connects TRBV6-5 to TRBJ1-3; no clear D. The germline V gene has CDR1 MNHEY and CDR2 SVGAGI. The CDR3 is 13 amino acids. V lost 5 bases and J lost 3, with 8 bases in between. The CDR3 loop is CASSVAVGNTIYF. The CDR3 bases are TGTGCCAGCAGTGTCGCGGTTGGAAACACCATATATTTT.

The CDR3 protein is CASSPPGNTEAFF. CDR3 sequence (DNA): TGTGCCAGTAGTCCCCCAGGGAACACTGAAGCTTTCTTT. The genes are TRBV19 and TRBJ1-1; D gene uncertain. Trimming removed 5 bases at V and 1 base at J, with 8 bases between. The CDR3 extends over 13 amino acids. CDR1 is LNHDA and CDR2 is SQIVND in the germline V gene (reference sequence).

The CDR3 sequence: CASSGLPLHEQYF. Written as DNA, the CDR3 is TGTGCCAGCAGTGGGCTTCCTCTACACGAGCAGTACTTC. V gene TRBV7-9 combines with J gene TRBJ2-7; D remains ambiguous. Germline CDR1 is SEHNR and CDR2 is FQNEAQ (reference sequence). V shed 6 bases and J shed 5 bases, with 14 bases lying between them. This CDR3 contains 13 residues.

The J gene is TRBJ1-4, the V gene TRBV5-6; 7 nucleotides align to TRBD1. Germline CDR1 is SGHDT and CDR2 is YYEEEE. V was clipped by 4 bases and J by 8 bases; unmatched bases: 5. The CDR3 has 13 residues. The CDR3 protein is CASSVDRAEKLFF. CDR3 nucleotides: TGTGCCAGCAGCGTTGACAGGGCCGAAAAACTGTTTTTT.

V usage is TRBV6-5 and J usage is TRBJ2-7; TRBD2 aligns across 7 bases. Germline assignment: CDR1 MNHEY and CDR2 SVGAGI. Trimming at V came to 6 bases and at J to 5 bases, leaving 7 bases not matched to a gene. This CDR3 is built from 13 residues. CDR3 sequence (DNA): TGTGCCAGCAGCAGACGGGAGGTAAACGAGCAGTACTTC. It codes for CASSRREVNEQYF.

CDR3 residues: CASSGSGGRGSKNIQYF. The DNA for the CDR3 is TGTGCCAGCAGTGGTTCGGGGGGCCGTGGTTCCAAAAACATTCAGTACTTC. The chain combines TRBV6-1 with TRBJ2-4, with TRBD2 as a possible D gene (7 bases). CDR3 length equals 17 residues. The V end lost 4 bases, the J end lost 2 bases, and 18 bases lay between the germline ends. Germline CDR1 MNHNS, CDR2 SASEGT.

This clone turned up a few times. The rearrangement joins TRBV5-1 to TRBJ1-6, with a tentative D call TRBD1 (5 bases). Per the germline V gene, CDR1 is SGHRS and CDR2 is YFSETQ. The CDR3 has 16 amino acids. V was shortened by 4 bases and J by 7 bases, with 18 bases between the two germline ends. Written as DNA, the CDR3 is TGCGCCAGCAGCCTACAAACTGACCCAGGGAATTCACCCCTCCACTTT. It is translated as CASSLQTDPGNSPLHF.

The V call is TRBV5-1, the J call TRBJ2-5, with 9 positions matching TRBD1. This CDR3 comprises 16 residues. The junction had 7 bases not matched to a gene; V was cut back by 0 bases and J by 4 bases. Germline values: CDR1 SGHRS, CDR2 YFSETQ. The CDR3 DNA reads TGCGCCAGCAGCTTGGCCCTAGGGACAGGGTCAGAGACCCAGTACTTC. Protein sequence: CASSLALGTGSETQYF.

This chain connects TRBV5-1 to TRBJ1-2; 9 nucleotides agree with TRBD1. Germline V gene data show CDR1 as SGHRS and CDR2 as YFSETQ. This CDR3 comprises 13 residues. Trimming removed 5 bases from V and 6 bases from J; junction bases left unmatched: 5. In nucleotides, the CDR3 is TGCGCCAGCAGGCTACAGGGGGCTGATGGCTACACCTTC. This encodes CASRLQGADGYTF.

This clone was observed a few times. V gene TRBV6-5 combines with J gene TRBJ1-2; 8 bases are a match to TRBD1. This CDR3 is 13 amino acids long. With 5 bases clipped from V and 6 bases from J, the junction kept 5 bases outside the gene matches. The germline V gene encodes CDR1 MNHEY and CDR2 SVGAGI. CDR3 region: CASSTQGVDGYTF. In DNA, the CDR3 is TGTGCCAGCAGTACACAGGGGGTGGATGGCTACACCTTC.

This clone was counted a few times. The genes are TRBV29-1 and TRBJ1-2; the D gene is possibly TRBD1 (6 bases). CDR1 is SQVTM and CDR2 is ANQGSEA in the germline V gene. The V gene lost 3 bases and the J gene lost 2 bases, with 16 bases spanning the gap. CDR3 length equals 15 residues. The CDR3 DNA follows: TGCAGCGTTGATAAGGGGCCTACAGGGAACTATGGCTACACCTTC. Translated: CSVDKGPTGNYGYTF.

This clone was seen a single time. The CDR3 protein is CASSFPGQAYEQYF. Here the CDR3 DNA reads TGTGCCAGCAGCTTTCCGGGACAGGCCTACGAGCAGTACTTC. The chain recombines TRBV5-4 with TRBJ2-7; TRBD1 matches 8 bases. CDR1 and CDR2 (germline): SGHNT, YYREEE (reference sequence). With 2 bases clipped from V and 2 bases from J, the junction kept 3 bases outside the gene matches. The CDR3 is 14 amino acids.

CDR3 DNA: TGTGCCAGCTCACCAGGGCCCCGGTATGAAAAACTGTTTTTT. This codes for CASSPGPRYEKLFF. The chain couples TRBV18 to TRBJ1-4, with unresolved D. Germline V gives CDR1 KGHSH, CDR2 LQKENI. Trimming cost V 2 bases and J 6 bases, with 10 bases left between them. The CDR3 totals 14 residues.

The chain is built from TRBV4-1 and TRBJ2-3; TRBD2 matches at 8 bases. There are 19 residues in the CDR3. Per germline, CDR1 MGHRA and CDR2 YSYEKL. The V and J ends lost 2 bases and 1 base, in that order; junction bases with no gene match: 14. The chain's CDR3 is CASSQILQQRGLCTDTQYF. CDR3 sequence (DNA): TGCGCCAGCAGCCAAATCCTTCAGCAGCGGGGGCTCTGCACAGATACGCAGTATTTT.

The chain links TRBV2 to TRBJ2-7, with D tentatively TRBD1 (5 bases). V gave up 4 bases and J gave up 0 bases, with 10 bases separating them. The CDR3 has 14 residues. Germline CDR1 reads SNHLY; CDR2 reads FYNNEI. CDR3 in amino acids: CASSADSSSYEQYF. DNA of the CDR3: TGTGCCAGCAGTGCTGACAGTTCCTCCTACGAGCAGTACTTC. The whole variable domain, remainder taken from reference TRBV2 and TRBJ2-7, is EPEVTQTPSHQVTQMGQEVILRCVPISNHLYFYWYRQILGQKVEFLVSFYNNEISEKSEIFDDQFSVERPDGSNFTLKIRSTKLEDSAMYFCASSADSSSYEQYFGPGTRLTVT.

This clone was seen more than once but under ten times. This chain links TRBV7-2 with TRBJ1-1; weak D call: TRBD1 (5 bases). The CDR3 has 14 amino acids. Looked up from germline, CDR1 is SGHTA and CDR2 is FQGNSA. Trimming removed 3 bases from V and 5 bases from J, with 13 bases in between. In nucleotides, the CDR3 is TGTGCCAGCAGCTTCAGTGGGGACTTAACTGAAGCTTTCTTT. As protein: CASSFSGDLTEAFF. Looking up the rest from reference TRBV7-2 and TRBJ1-1 gives the full variable domain: GAGVSQSPSNKVTEKGKDVELRCDPISGHTALYWYRQSLGQGLEFLIYFQGNSAPDKSGLPSDRFSAERTGGSVSTLTIQRTQQEDSAVYLCASSFSGDLTEAFFGQGTRLTVV.